The clone carrying this T cell receptor (beta chain) showed up just a few times. The authors drew around 11 milliliters of peripheral blood from each donor. A minimum of 6 micrograms of total RNA was extracted per sample. For the second PCR, which ran for 7 to 11 cycles, a sample-barcoded 5' primer and a J-beta primer mix were used. TCRdb called the 5' RACE reads again in MiXCR, with one record for every CDR3 protein. The data contain 750,000 to 1,000,000 distinct CDR3 sequences, roughly 29% of them singletons. This sample stems from a study of blood T cells in healthy people across ages. The sample also formed part of further work on T cells of mothers and their children. That source adds: The people who donated were three healthy Caucasian mothers and their six children.

This receptor was taken from a woman in her thirties or forties in good health. What was sequenced was blood.

The CDR3 here is CASSLAQGLHYGYTF. The CDR3 bases are TGTGCCAGCAGCTTAGCCCAGGGTTTACACTATGGCTACACCTTC. J is TRBJ1-2 and V is TRBV7-9; perhaps TRBD1 as D (5 bases). This CDR3 region has 15 residues. V lost 0 bases and J 3 bases, leaving 11 bases between the germline ends. Germline V gene sequence: CDR1 SEHNR, CDR2 FQNEAQ (reference sequence).